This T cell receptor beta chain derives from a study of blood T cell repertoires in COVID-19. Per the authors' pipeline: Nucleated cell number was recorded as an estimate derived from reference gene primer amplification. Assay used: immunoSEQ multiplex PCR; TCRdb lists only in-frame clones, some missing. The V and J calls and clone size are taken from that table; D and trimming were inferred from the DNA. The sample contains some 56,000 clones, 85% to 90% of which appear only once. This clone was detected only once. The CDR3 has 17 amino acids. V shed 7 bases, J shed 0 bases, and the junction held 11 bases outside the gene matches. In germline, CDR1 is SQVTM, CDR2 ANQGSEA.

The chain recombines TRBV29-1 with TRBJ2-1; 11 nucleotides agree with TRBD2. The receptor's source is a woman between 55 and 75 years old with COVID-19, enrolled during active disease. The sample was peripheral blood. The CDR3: CSASGLAGLGSYNEQFF. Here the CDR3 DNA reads TGCAGCGCCAGCGGACTAGCGGGCCTAGGCTCCTACAATGAGCAGTTCTTC.